This T cell receptor beta chain was sequenced during a study of T-cell memory formation after mild COVID-19. TCRalpha and TCRbeta libraries used 5'RACE with constant-segment primers and UMIs. In TCRdb, the 5' RACE reads were re-called with MiXCR into one record per CDR3 protein. The repertoire includes about 470,000 distinct CDR3 sequences, about 18% of them detected once, and about 12% sits in the top ten. On this clonotype: Its specificity is unknown.

Regarding the study as a whole: Contracting CD8+ clones were enriched in EMRA, CD4+ mainly in CM and EM. Clones shrinking between day 15 and 85 showed a balanced CD4/CD8 split, and those that grew later tilted toward CD4+. Nothing confirmed that second-wave clones peaking on day 37 were specific for SARS-CoV-2.

This TCR came from an adult woman who had mild COVID-19 (a few samples of this study predate the infection). Cell type and time point are not known. The sample was PBMCs or a T cell subset sorted from them (not recorded which).

The CDR3, as DNA: TGTGCCAGCAGTTATGACAGGGACAACTACAATGAGCAGTTCTTC. Its translation: CASSYDRDNYNEQFF. The chain employs TRBV7-2 and TRBJ2-1; TRBD1 aligns across 7 bases. The CDR3 length is 15 residues. The J segment lost 3 bases and the V segment lost 6 bases, leaving 8 bases of the junction unmatched. Germline CDR1 SGHTA, CDR2 FQGNSA.